The subject of this entry is one TCR beta chain. The antigen remains undetermined. This CDR3 has 15 amino acids. Trimming took 2 bases from V and 8 from J, leaving 18 bases between them. Looked up from germline, CDR1 is MNHNY and CDR2 is SVGAGI (reference sequence). This sample stems from a study of cytomegalovirus exposure and HLA in healthy donors. Findings and caveats of the study: The investigators catalogued 150 to 200 TCR beta chains as cytomegalovirus-associated.

Primers: 60 Vbeta forward and 13 Jbeta reverse. Some clones are missing from TCRdb's copy, which holds only in-frame ones; the method was immunoSEQ multiplex PCR. The data hold over 60,000 clones, with about four fifths observed a single time. The receptor was isolated from a young woman in good health and CMV-seronegative. The source material was PBMCs. The V call is TRBV6-6, the J call TRBJ1-1; the D gene is possibly TRBD1 (5 bases). The CDR3 reads CASSYGGEAHREAFF. The CDR3 bases are TGTGCCAGCAGTTACGGTGGGGAGGCCCACAGGGAAGCTTTCTTT.